One and the same sample provided the 23 T cell receptor beta chains below, sequenced in a study of radiation and T cells in renal cell carcinoma (TCRdb year 2020). The receptor library was made with the immunoSEQ multiplex PCR assay. Entries here come from immuneACCESS through TCRdb and include only in-frame sequences with V and J called. Some clones fail to appear in such tables; in the studies checked, an unresolved V gene covers under half of the shortfall, and the cause of the remainder is unknown. The sample table records roughly 140,000 clones; roughly 87% of these occur just once. 10% to 15% of the sample comes from the top ten. What the time point label conveys for this sample: blood 2 weeks post-SBRT. What the treatment or condition label conveys for this sample: 15 Gy SBRT to primary tumor, nephrectomy 4 weeks later. The sequenced sample was blood, obtained from a patient whose treatment included radiotherapy and nephrectomy. The receptors here all came from a woman in her fifties or sixties with renal cell carcinoma.

V is TRBV4-2 and J is TRBJ1-2; D is perhaps TRBD1 (6 bases). V lost 4 bases and J 4 bases, leaving 19 bases between the germline ends. CDR1 is LGHNA and CDR2 is YNFKEQ in the germline V gene. This CDR3 has 16 amino acids. The CDR3 nucleotides are TGTGCCAGCAGCCCGTCGATGGACAGAAAAAGCTATGGCTACACCTTC. It codes for CASSPSMDRKSYGYTF.

This rearrangement joins TRBV4-1 to TRBJ2-1, with 12 bases that match TRBD2. Germline CDR1 MGHRA, CDR2 YSYEKL. The CDR3 is 16 amino acids. The V gene end was trimmed by 4 bases and the J gene end by 0 bases; junction bases not matched to a gene: 1. Here the CDR3 DNA reads TGCGCCAGCAGCCCGGGACTAGCGGGCTCCTACAATGAGCAGTTCTTC. Translating gives CASSPGLAGSYNEQFF.

The V call is TRBV18, the J call TRBJ1-1; TRBD1 is a possible D gene (5 bases). From germline, CDR1 is KGHSH and CDR2 LQKENI. The V gene lost 6 bases and the J gene lost 0 bases, with 11 bases spanning the gap. The CDR3 spans 14 residues. The CDR3 sequence: CASSPQGLNTEAFF. The CDR3 coding sequence is TGTGCCAGCTCTCCTCAGGGCCTGAACACTGAAGCTTTCTTT.

CDR3 DNA sequence: TGTGCCAGTAGTTTCCGGGGACAGGGGACGTACAATGAGCAGTTCTTC. It yields the protein CASSFRGQGTYNEQFF. The gene calls are TRBV19 and TRBJ2-1, with 10 bases fitting TRBD1. The trim removed 5 bases at V and 4 bases at J, leaving 8 bases unmatched. The germline gives CDR1 LNHDA, CDR2 SQIVND (reference sequence). CDR3 length: 16 amino acids.

The chain is built from TRBV2 and TRBJ1-6; D is perhaps TRBD1 (5 bases). The CDR3 sequence is 15 residues long. Between the trimmed V and J ends, which lost 6 bases and 7 bases, there was a span of 16 bases. Germline V gene sequence: CDR1 SNHLY, CDR2 FYNNEI. The CDR3: CASSPRGRRNSPLHF. The CDR3 region has the DNA TGTGCCAGCAGCCCGAGGGGACGGAGAAATTCACCCCTCCACTTT. Based on the CDR3 plus reference TRBV2 and TRBJ1-6, the full variable domain is EPEVTQTPSHQVTQMGQEVILRCVPISNHLYFYWYRQILGQKVEFLVSFYNNEISEKSEIFDDQFSVERPDGSNFTLKIRSTKLEDSAMYFCASSPRGRRNSPLHFGNGTRLTVT.

This clone was seen only a few times. The gene calls are TRBV19 and TRBJ2-1; TRBD2 might be the D (5 bases). Germline V gives CDR1 LNHDA, CDR2 SQIVND (reference sequence). Trimming removed 4 bases from V and 4 bases from J, with 11 bases in between. The CDR3 is 14 amino acids. Here the CDR3 DNA reads TGTGCCAGTAGTACGGGGAGCACTTACAATGAGCAGTTCTTC. It specifies CASSTGSTYNEQFF.

This sequence joins TRBV2 and TRBJ2-5; the match to TRBD2 covers 10 bases. Germline trimming cut 5 bases from V and 7 bases from J; bases unmatched to any gene: 13. Germline-derived CDR1 and CDR2 are SNHLY and FYNNEI. The CDR3 runs 16 residues. The CDR3 DNA is TGTGCCAGCAGTCCCGATGAAGCGGGAGGGCAGAGGACCCAGTACTTC. The encoded protein is CASSPDEAGGQRTQYF.

This clone was counted only a few times. V gene TRBV5-4 combines with J gene TRBJ1-6; D is ambiguous. The CDR3 covers 13 residues. The germline CDR1 and CDR2 sequences are SGHNT and YYREEE (reference sequence). The V gene lost 0 bases and the J gene lost 6 bases, with 4 bases spanning the gap. DNA for the CDR3: TGTGCCAGCAGCTTGGCCTCTAATTCACCCCTCCACTTT. Its protein product is CASSLASNSPLHF. The full variable domain, completed using reference TRBV5-4 and TRBJ1-6, is ETGVTQSPTHLIKTRGQQVTLRCSSQSGHNTVSWYQQALGQGPQFIFQYYREEENGRGNFPPRFSGLQFPNYSSELNVNALELDDSALYLCASSLASNSPLHFGNGTRLTVT.

The rearrangement links TRBV19 to TRBJ1-1; no clear D gene. This CDR3 is 14 amino acids long. V was clipped by 5 bases and J by 11 bases, with 21 bases between them. Germline values: CDR1 LNHDA, CDR2 SQIVND (reference sequence). CDR3 DNA sequence: TGTGCCAGTAGTTCTTCCTCAACTGGATCTAGGGCTTTCTTT. Translating it yields CASSSSSTGSRAFF. Complete variable domain (other parts from reference TRBV19 and TRBJ1-1): DGGITQSPKYLFRKEGQNVTLSCEQNLNHDAMYWYRQDPGQGLRLIYYSQIVNDFQKGDIAEGYSVSREKKESFPLTVTSAQKNPTAFYLCASSSSSTGSRAFFGQGTRLTVV.

The J gene is TRBJ2-7, the V gene TRBV5-6; D is unresolved. CDR1 and CDR2 (germline): SGHDT, YYEEEE. CDR3 size: 14 residues. Trimming left V 0 bases short and J 2 bases short, with 9 bases between. CDR3 in DNA: TGTGCCAGCAGCTTGGGTTACTCAACCTACGAGCAGTACTTC. It codes for CASSLGYSTYEQYF.

The chain combines TRBV19 with TRBJ1-2, with D possibly being TRBD1 (5 bases). CDR1 is LNHDA, CDR2 SQIVND, per germline (reference sequence). CDR3 size: 14 residues. Trimming took off 5 bases at V and 2 bases at J, with 12 bases between the two ends. CDR3 region: CASSAPGLNYGYTF. For the CDR3, the DNA is TGTGCCAGTAGTGCCCCGGGACTCAACTATGGCTACACCTTC.

The chain recombines TRBV5-6 with TRBJ2-4; 12 bases line up with TRBD1. CDR1 is SGHDT and CDR2 is YYEEEE in the germline V gene. The CDR3 sequence is 14 residues long. V shed 3 bases and J 8 bases; nucleotides not matched to a gene: 3. DNA of the CDR3: TGTGCCAGCAGCTCGGGACAGGGGGCCTACATTCAGTACTTC. The encoded protein is CASSSGQGAYIQYF.

This CDR3 reads CASSLVWRGGETQYF. The CDR3 nucleotides are TGTGCCAGCAGCTTAGTTTGGCGGGGGGGCGAGACCCAGTACTTC. V usage is TRBV7-2 and J usage is TRBJ2-5; 9 bases match TRBD2. CDR1 SGHTA and CDR2 FQGNSA come from the germline V gene. The CDR3 runs 15 residues. V lost 1 base to trimming and J lost 5 bases; unmatched junction nucleotides: 5. The entire variable domain, with the rest obtained from reference TRBV7-2 and TRBJ2-5, is as follows: GAGVSQSPSNKVTEKGKDVELRCDPISGHTALYWYRQSLGQGLEFLIYFQGNSAPDKSGLPSDRFSAERTGGSVSTLTIQRTQQEDSAVYLCASSLVWRGGETQYFGPGTRLLVL.

CDR3 loop: CAWSDVGGGEKLFF. In nucleotides, the CDR3 is TGTGCCTGGAGTGACGTGGGGGGGGGTGAAAAACTGTTTTTT. The chain links TRBV30 to TRBJ1-4, with a tentative D call TRBD1 (5 bases). The CDR3 has 14 amino acids. With 1 base removed from V and 7 bases from J, the gap between germline ends came to 13 bases. The germline CDR1 and CDR2 sequences are GTSNPN and SVGIG (reference sequence).

The V gene is TRBV6-6, the J gene TRBJ2-5; no clear D gene. The CDR3 contains 12 residues. Germline loops: CDR1 MNHNY, CDR2 SVGAGI (reference sequence). V lost 4 bases, J lost 5 bases, and 8 bases lay in between. CDR3 amino acids: CASSLNRETQYF. CDR3 nucleotides: TGTGCCAGCAGTTTAAACCGGGAGACCCAGTACTTC.

This chain connects TRBV7-9 to TRBJ1-2; D gene ambiguous. Looked up from germline, CDR1 is SEHNR and CDR2 is FQNEAQ (reference sequence). V gave up 5 bases and J gave up 4 bases, with 8 bases separating them. The CDR3 contains 12 residues. Written as DNA, the CDR3 is TGTGCCAGCAGCCGGGAAGGCTATGGCTACACCTTC. Protein product: CASSREGYGYTF.

The chain employs TRBV11-2 and TRBJ2-3; 7 positions agree with TRBD2. Per germline, CDR1 SGHAT and CDR2 FQNNGV. CDR3 length: 15 amino acids. Trimming removed 0 bases from V and 3 bases from J; junction bases left unmatched: 3. The CDR3 DNA is TGTGCCAGCAGCTTAGACGCTAGCGGTACAGATACGCAGTATTTT. This sequence encodes CASSLDASGTDTQYF.

The count of this clone is one. The rearrangement links TRBV2 to TRBJ1-3; D uncertain. The CDR3 consists of 15 residues. Per the germline V gene, CDR1 is SNHLY and CDR2 is FYNNEI. V was cut by 1 base and J by 0 bases, with 7 bases left in between. Written as DNA, the CDR3 is TGTGCCAGCAGTGAAGTCCGATTCTCTGGAAACACCATATATTTT. This codes for CASSEVRFSGNTIYF.

The J gene is TRBJ2-5, the V gene TRBV5-6; D is ambiguous. With 2 bases removed from V and 1 base from J, the gap between germline ends came to 9 bases. There are 14 residues in the CDR3. Germline CDR1 and CDR2: SGHDT and YYEEEE. The CDR3 region has the DNA TGTGCCAGCAGCTTAGGGTCAGCCCAAGAGACCCAGTACTTC. This gives the protein CASSLGSAQETQYF.

The genes are TRBV19 and TRBJ1-4, with 9 bases aligning to TRBD1. V lost 5 bases and J lost 6; bases outside the gene matches: 7. The CDR3 spans 15 residues. Germline V gene lookup returns CDR1 LNHDA and CDR2 SQIVND (reference sequence). CDR3 residues: CASSYRGRVDEKLFF. CDR3 nucleotide sequence: TGTGCCAGTAGTTACAGGGGGCGCGTAGATGAAAAACTGTTTTTT.

This clone was recorded only once. V usage is TRBV18 and J usage is TRBJ1-1, with a tentative D call TRBD1 (5 bases). The CDR3 covers 13 residues. V shed 8 bases and J shed 1 base, with 11 bases lying between them. CDR1 and CDR2 (germline): KGHSH, LQKENI. CDR3 in DNA: TGTGCCAGCGCCGGACAACCGAACACTGAAGCTTTCTTT. It is translated as CASAGQPNTEAFF.

The V and J genes are TRBV7-2 and TRBJ2-7; a possible D gene is TRBD1 (5 bases). The CDR3 has 14 residues. V shed 4 bases and J shed 6 bases, with 16 bases lying between them. CDR1 is SGHTA and CDR2 is FQGNSA in the germline V gene. Written as DNA, the CDR3 is TGTGCCAGCAGCTCAAACCCGATAGGGGCCGAGCAGTACTTC. Protein product: CASSSNPIGAEQYF. The full variable domain, with the rest looked up from reference TRBV7-2 and TRBJ2-7, is GAGVSQSPSNKVTEKGKDVELRCDPISGHTALYWYRQSLGQGLEFLIYFQGNSAPDKSGLPSDRFSAERTGGSVSTLTIQRTQQEDSAVYLCASSSNPIGAEQYFGPGTRLTVT.

V is TRBV9 and J is TRBJ2-5; D ambiguous. The CDR3 is made up of 17 amino acids. Germline V lookup: CDR1 SGDLS, CDR2 YYNGEE. Trimming pared 3 bases from V and 5 bases from J, leaving 23 bases between. CDR3 nucleotide sequence: TGTGCCAGCAGCGATCGATCGGGTCAGCTAAGTTCCGAGACCCAGTACTTC. Translated: CASSDRSGQLSSETQYF. The whole variable domain, remainder taken from reference TRBV9 and TRBJ2-5, is DSGVTQTPKHLITATGQRVTLRCSPRSGDLSVYWYQQSLDQGLQFLIQYYNGEERAKGNILERFSAQQFPDLHSELNLSSLELGDSALYFCASSDRSGQLSSETQYFGPGTRLLVL.